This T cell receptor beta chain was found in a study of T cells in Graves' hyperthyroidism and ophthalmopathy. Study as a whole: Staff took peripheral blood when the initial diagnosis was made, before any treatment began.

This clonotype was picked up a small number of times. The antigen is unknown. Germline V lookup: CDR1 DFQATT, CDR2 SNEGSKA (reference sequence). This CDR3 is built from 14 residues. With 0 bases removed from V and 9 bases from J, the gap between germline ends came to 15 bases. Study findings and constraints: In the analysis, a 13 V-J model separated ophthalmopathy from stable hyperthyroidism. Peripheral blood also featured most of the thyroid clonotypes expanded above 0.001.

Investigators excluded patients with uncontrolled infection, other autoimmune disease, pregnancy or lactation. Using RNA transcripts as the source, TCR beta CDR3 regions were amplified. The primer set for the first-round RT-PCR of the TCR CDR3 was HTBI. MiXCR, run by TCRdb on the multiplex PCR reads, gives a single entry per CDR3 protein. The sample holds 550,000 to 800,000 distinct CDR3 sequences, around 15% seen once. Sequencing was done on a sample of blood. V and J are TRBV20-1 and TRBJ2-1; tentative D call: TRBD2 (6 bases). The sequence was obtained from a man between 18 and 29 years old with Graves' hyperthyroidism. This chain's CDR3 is CSARDSRRAAEQFF. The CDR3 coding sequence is TGCAGTGCTAGAGATTCCAGGAGGGCGGCTGAGCAGTTCTTC.